This TCR beta chain was sequenced during a study of CD4 T cells in relation to SARS-CoV-2 and coronaviruses. As for the study in general: The HLA restriction of the shared crossreactive spike epitopes was mapped. Notes on the study in general: Compared with monoreactive clones, crossreactive clones showed significantly weaker SARS-CoV-2 expansion. No donor gave both pre-pandemic and post-infection samples. The cross-reactivity analysis covered only spike protein, not other viral proteins.

Measured with immunoSEQ multiplex PCR; TCRdb has only the in-frame clones, and not every one. The data contain under 65,000 clones, roughly 88% of them singletons. The CDR3 runs to 15 residues. Germline V gene data show CDR1 as SGHRS and CDR2 as YFSETQ. The V end was cut by 1 base, the J end by 4 bases, with 12 bases between. On this clone: Its antigen is currently unknown.

Unexposed donor CD4+ T cells date from 2011-2018, before the COVID-19 pandemic. Sequenced sample: memory CD4+ T cells from PBMCs. The rearrangement links TRBV5-1 to TRBJ2-1; D is tentatively TRBD1 or TRBD2 (6 bases each). This clonotype was sampled from a human donor in good health. CDR3 bases: TGCGCCAGCAGCTTGAGGGGGGTCCCGTACAATGAGCAGTTCTTC. Amino acid sequence: CASSLRGVPYNEQFF.